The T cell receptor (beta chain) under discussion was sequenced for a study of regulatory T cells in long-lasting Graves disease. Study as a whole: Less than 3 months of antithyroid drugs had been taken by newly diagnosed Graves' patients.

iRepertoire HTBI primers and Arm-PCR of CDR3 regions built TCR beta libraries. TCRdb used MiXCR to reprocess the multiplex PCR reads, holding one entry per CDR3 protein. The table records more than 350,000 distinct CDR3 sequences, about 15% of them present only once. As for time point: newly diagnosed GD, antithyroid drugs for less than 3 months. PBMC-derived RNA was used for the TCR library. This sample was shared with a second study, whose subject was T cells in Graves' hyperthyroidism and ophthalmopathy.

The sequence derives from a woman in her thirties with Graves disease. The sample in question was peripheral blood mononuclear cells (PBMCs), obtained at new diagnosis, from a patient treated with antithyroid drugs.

In DNA form, the CDR3 reads TGTGCCAGCAGCGTAGCCGGATTCCGGGACCGATTGGATACGCAGTATTTT. Residues: CASSVAGFRDRLDTQYF. This chain joins TRBV9 and TRBJ2-3; D is perhaps TRBD1 or TRBD2 (5 bases each). Germline V lookup: CDR1 SGDLS, CDR2 YYNGEE. The CDR3 is 17 residues long. With 0 bases removed from V and 6 bases from J, the gap between germline ends came to 20 bases.